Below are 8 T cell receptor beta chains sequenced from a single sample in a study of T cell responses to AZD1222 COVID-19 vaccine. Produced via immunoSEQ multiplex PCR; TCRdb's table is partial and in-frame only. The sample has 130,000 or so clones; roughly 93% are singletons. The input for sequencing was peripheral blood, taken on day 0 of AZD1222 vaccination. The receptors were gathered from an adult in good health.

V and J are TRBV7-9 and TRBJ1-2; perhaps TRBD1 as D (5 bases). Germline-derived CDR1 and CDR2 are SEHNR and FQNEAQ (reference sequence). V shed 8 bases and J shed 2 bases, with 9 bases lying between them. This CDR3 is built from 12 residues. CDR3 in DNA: TGTGCCAGCGGGGGACGGAACTATGGCTACACCTTC. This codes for CASGGRNYGYTF.

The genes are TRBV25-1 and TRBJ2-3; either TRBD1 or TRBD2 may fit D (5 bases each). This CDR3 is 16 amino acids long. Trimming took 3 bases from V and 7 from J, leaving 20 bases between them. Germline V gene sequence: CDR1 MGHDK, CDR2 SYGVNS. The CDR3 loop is CASSELTWGGLHTQYF. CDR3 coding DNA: TGTGCCAGCAGTGAGTTGACCTGGGGCGGGTTGCATACGCAGTATTTT.

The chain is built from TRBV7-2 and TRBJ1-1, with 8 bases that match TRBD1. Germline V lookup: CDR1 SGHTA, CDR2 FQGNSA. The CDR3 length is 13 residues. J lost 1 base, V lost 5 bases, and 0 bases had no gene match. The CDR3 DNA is TGTGCCAGCAGCGGACAGGGGAACACTGAAGCTTTCTTT. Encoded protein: CASSGQGNTEAFF.

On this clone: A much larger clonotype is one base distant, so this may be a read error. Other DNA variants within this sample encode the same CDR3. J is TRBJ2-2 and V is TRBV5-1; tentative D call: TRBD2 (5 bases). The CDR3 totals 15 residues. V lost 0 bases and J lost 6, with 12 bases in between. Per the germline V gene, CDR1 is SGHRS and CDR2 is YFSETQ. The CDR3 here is CASSLGAPAAGELFF. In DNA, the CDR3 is TGCGCCAGCAGCTTGGGTGCCCCAGCGGCCGGGGAGCTGTTTTTT.

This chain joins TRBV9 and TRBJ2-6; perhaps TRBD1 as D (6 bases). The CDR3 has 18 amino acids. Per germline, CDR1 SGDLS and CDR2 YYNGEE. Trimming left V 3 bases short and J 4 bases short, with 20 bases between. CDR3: CASSATGSQIRGANVLTF. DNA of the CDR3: TGTGCCAGCAGCGCAACAGGGTCCCAAATTCGAGGGGCCAACGTCCTGACTTTC. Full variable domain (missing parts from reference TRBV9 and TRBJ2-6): DSGVTQTPKHLITATGQRVTLRCSPRSGDLSVYWYQQSLDQGLQFLIQYYNGEERAKGNILERFSAQQFPDLHSELNLSSLELGDSALYFCASSATGSQIRGANVLTFGAGSRLTVL.

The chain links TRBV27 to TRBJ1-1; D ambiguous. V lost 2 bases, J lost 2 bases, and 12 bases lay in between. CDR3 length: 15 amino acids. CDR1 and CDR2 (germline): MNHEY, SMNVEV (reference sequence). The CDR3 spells CASSLTSFANTEAFF. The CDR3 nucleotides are TGTGCCAGCAGTTTAACATCGTTCGCCAACACTGAAGCTTTCTTT.

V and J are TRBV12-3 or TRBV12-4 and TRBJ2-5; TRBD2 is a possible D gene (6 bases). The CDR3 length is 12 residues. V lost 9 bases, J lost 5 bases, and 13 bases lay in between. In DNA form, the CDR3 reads TGTGCCAGTTCGGGGGACGGGGAGACCCAGTACTTC. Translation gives CASSGDGETQYF.

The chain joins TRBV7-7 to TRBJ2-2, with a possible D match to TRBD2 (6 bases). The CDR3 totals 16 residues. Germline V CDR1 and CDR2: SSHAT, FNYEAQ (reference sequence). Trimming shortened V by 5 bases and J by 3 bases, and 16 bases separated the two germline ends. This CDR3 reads CASSPRGSGDTGELFF. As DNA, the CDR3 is TGTGCCAGCAGCCCTCGTGGTAGCGGAGACACCGGGGAGCTGTTTTTT.